The 22 T cell receptor beta chains in this list originate from one sample, sequenced in a study of identifying expanded T cells in peripheral blood. Generated by immunoSEQ multiplex PCR, the TCRdb table keeps only in-frame clones and is missing some. The data contain roughly 130,000 clones, 80% to 90% of them singletons. The sample consisted of blood. The receptors here all came from a person aged 18 to 70 in good health.

This chain connects TRBV7-9 to TRBJ2-7; D remains ambiguous. V was clipped by 4 bases and J by 3 bases, with 4 bases between them. Germline values: CDR1 SEHNR, CDR2 FQNEAQ (reference sequence). The CDR3 contains 11 residues. The CDR3, as DNA: TGTGCCAGCAGCTACAACTACGAGCAGTACTTC. Amino acids: CASSYNYEQYF.

This rearrangement joins TRBV7-2 to TRBJ1-3; D gene unclear. The CDR3 consists of 16 residues. V was clipped by 5 bases and J by 4 bases, with 18 bases between them. Per the germline V gene, CDR1 is SGHTA and CDR2 is FQGNSA. The CDR3 DNA reads TGTGCCAGCAGCCTACTGGACCCTCGAGCAGGAAACACCATATATTTT. Protein sequence: CASSLLDPRAGNTIYF.

This chain connects TRBV20-1 to TRBJ1-2; D unresolved. CDR3 length: 11 residues. The germline V gene encodes CDR1 DFQATT and CDR2 SNEGSKA (reference sequence). The CDR3 sequence is CGGSWPGGYTF. The CDR3, as DNA: TGCGGAGGCTCGTGGCCCGGGGGCTACACCTTC.

This chain joins TRBV29-1 and TRBJ2-2; TRBD1 matches 10 bases. V dropped 3 bases and J dropped 2; count of bases not matched to a gene: 6. The CDR3 contains 16 residues. The germline V gene has CDR1 SQVTM and CDR2 ANQGSEA. The CDR3 loop is CSVEGQGIGNTGELFF. In DNA form, the CDR3 reads TGCAGCGTTGAGGGACAGGGGATAGGCAACACCGGGGAGCTGTTTTTT.

This sequence joins TRBV29-1 and TRBJ1-3; tentative D call: TRBD1 (6 bases). The CDR3 extends over 13 amino acids. Trimming cost V 4 bases and J 4 bases, with 11 bases left between them. In germline, CDR1 is SQVTM, CDR2 ANQGSEA. The CDR3 spells CSVAQGSGNTIYF. The CDR3 DNA is TGCAGCGTTGCACAGGGCTCGGGAAACACCATATATTTT.

The gene calls are TRBV4-2 and TRBJ2-2, with D possibly matching TRBD1 (5 bases). This CDR3 contains 17 residues. The germline V and J ends were trimmed by 1 base and 0 bases, with 12 bases remaining between them. Germline loops: CDR1 LGHNA, CDR2 YNFKEQ. CDR3 region: CASSQVWSGSNTGELFF. CDR3 sequence (DNA): TGTGCCAGCAGCCAAGTTTGGTCAGGGTCGAACACCGGGGAGCTGTTTTTT.

The rearrangement links TRBV4-2 to TRBJ2-7; D tentatively reads TRBD1 or TRBD2 (6 bases each). The CDR3 has 16 residues. V shed 1 base and J shed 2 bases, with 15 bases lying between them. The germline V gene encodes CDR1 LGHNA and CDR2 YNFKEQ. CDR3 protein: CASSQADGGGTYEQYF. In nucleotides, the CDR3 is TGTGCCAGCAGCCAAGCGGACGGAGGGGGGACCTACGAGCAGTACTTC.

This sequence joins TRBV6-5 and TRBJ2-7, with 7 nucleotides matching TRBD2. The ends lost 8 bases at V and 6 bases at J; junction bases unmatched: 10. This CDR3 region has 13 residues. The germline V gene has CDR1 MNHEY and CDR2 SVGAGI. This CDR3 reads CASEPGGPGEQYF. The CDR3 nucleotides read TGTGCCAGCGAACCGGGGGGTCCGGGCGAGCAGTACTTC.

The chain has TRBV11-2 and TRBJ1-3; D is perhaps TRBD1 (6 bases). CDR3 length equals 15 residues. Germline V gene data show CDR1 as SGHAT and CDR2 as FQNNGV. Trimming pared 3 bases from V and 2 bases from J, leaving 11 bases between. DNA of the CDR3: TGTGCCAGCAGCTTCCTTACAGGGACTGGAAACACCATATATTTT. Encoded protein: CASSFLTGTGNTIYF.

J is TRBJ2-2 and V is TRBV2, with 9 bases aligning to TRBD1. Germline CDR1 is SNHLY and CDR2 is FYNNEI. CDR3 length: 14 residues. With V trimmed by 10 bases and J by 4 bases, 7 bases remained unmatched. The CDR3 loop is CATDGTGSTGELFF. For the CDR3, the DNA is TGTGCCACTGACGGGACAGGGAGCACCGGGGAGCTGTTTTTT.

The rearrangement links TRBV19 to TRBJ1-6; D gene uncertain. Germline lookup yields CDR1 LNHDA and CDR2 SQIVND (reference sequence). V was clipped by 5 bases and J by 3 bases, with 11 bases between them. CDR3 length: 15 amino acids. The CDR3 region has the DNA TGTGCCAGTAGTGCCCGACGGATCTATAATTCACCCCTCCACTTT. Translating gives CASSARRIYNSPLHF.

The chain is built from TRBV9 and TRBJ1-5; D possibly corresponds to TRBD1 (6 bases). The CDR3 covers 13 residues. V lost 3 bases and J lost 7, with 11 bases in between. The germline V gene encodes CDR1 SGDLS and CDR2 YYNGEE. The CDR3 DNA follows: TGTGCCAGCAGCGATAGGGGGGGACAGCCCCAGCATTTT. It codes for CASSDRGGQPQHF.

The V gene is TRBV28, the J gene TRBJ2-1, with TRBD2 identical over 10 bases. The germline V gene encodes CDR1 MDHEN and CDR2 SYDVKM. J lost 3 bases, V lost 5 bases, and 4 bases had no gene match. This CDR3 contains 15 residues. CDR3 sequence: CASSALAGDYNEQFF. In nucleotides, the CDR3 is TGTGCCAGCAGTGCTCTAGCGGGAGACTACAATGAGCAGTTCTTC.

This clone has just one count. This sequence joins TRBV28 and TRBJ2-5; 9 bases match TRBD1. Germline trimming cut 5 bases from V and 5 bases from J; bases unmatched to any gene: 9. CDR3 size: 15 residues. Germline CDR1 and CDR2: MDHEN and SYDVKM. In nucleotides, the CDR3 is TGTGCCAGCAGTCTTTTTGACAGGGGGGATGAGACCCAGTACTTC. As protein: CASSLFDRGDETQYF.

This chain links TRBV6-6 with TRBJ2-5; D is unclear. The germline CDR1 and CDR2 sequences are MNHNY and SVGAGI (reference sequence). Trimming removed 5 bases at V and 5 bases at J, with 6 bases between. This CDR3 spans 11 amino acids. CDR3 nucleotides: TGTGCCAGCAGTAATGGTGAGACCCAGTACTTC. Amino acid sequence: CASSNGETQYF.

The rearrangement links TRBV6-1 to TRBJ2-7; D perhaps matches TRBD1 (5 bases). V lost 2 bases, J lost 0 bases, and 14 bases lay in between. Germline V gene sequence: CDR1 MNHNS, CDR2 SASEGT. This CDR3 has 16 amino acids. The CDR3 nucleotides read TGTGCCAGCAGTGAATGGCTAGGGGAAAGCTCCTACGAGCAGTACTTC. Translation gives CASSEWLGESSYEQYF.

The rearrangement joins TRBV6-6 to TRBJ2-5; D remains unclear. V was pared by 6 bases and J by 9 bases, with 11 bases between. Germline-derived CDR1 and CDR2 are MNHNY and SVGAGI (reference sequence). The CDR3 length is 11 residues. The CDR3 sequence: CASSLGKAQYF. The DNA of the CDR3 is TGTGCCAGCAGCCTAGGGAAGGCCCAGTACTTC.

The chain uses TRBV7-9 and TRBJ1-3; D ambiguous. The CDR3 has 13 residues. The V and J ends lost 5 bases and 1 base respectively, with 6 bases between them. Germline lookup yields CDR1 SEHNR and CDR2 FQNEAQ (reference sequence). The CDR3 loop reads CASSNRSGNTIYF. The CDR3, as DNA: TGTGCCAGCAGCAACCGTTCTGGAAACACCATATATTTT.

This clone turned up a few times. This rearrangement joins TRBV7-6 to TRBJ2-2; D gene uncertain. Germline V CDR1 and CDR2: SGHVS, FNYEAQ. V was shortened by 5 bases and J by 6 bases, with 7 bases between the two germline ends. The CDR3 runs 12 residues. The CDR3 region has the DNA TGTGCCAGCAGCCTAGTCCCCGGGGAGCTGTTTTTT. It translates to CASSLVPGELFF.

This clone showed up just once. The rearrangement uses TRBV18 and TRBJ2-4; D may match TRBD1 or TRBD2 (5 bases each). The CDR3 contains 15 residues. CDR1 is KGHSH, CDR2 LQKENI, per germline. Trimming pared 7 bases from V and 4 bases from J, leaving 17 bases between. CDR3 in amino acids: CASYRQSGSKNIQYF. The CDR3 DNA sequence: TGTGCCAGCTACCGACAGTCGGGGAGTAAAAACATTCAGTACTTC. Based on the CDR3 plus reference TRBV18 and TRBJ2-4, the full variable domain is NAGVMQNPRHLVRRRGQEARLRCSPMKGHSHVYWYRQLPEEGLKFMVYLQKENIIDESGMPKERFSAEFPKEGPSILRIQQVVRGDSAAYFCASYRQSGSKNIQYFGAGTRLSVL.

The J gene is TRBJ1-1, the V gene TRBV18; D not certain. Trimming shortened V by 6 bases and J by 8 bases, and 16 bases separated the two germline ends. Per the germline V gene, CDR1 is KGHSH and CDR2 is LQKENI. This CDR3 comprises 13 residues. Here the CDR3 reads CASSVRWQEEAFF. In DNA form, the CDR3 reads TGTGCCAGCTCCGTAAGGTGGCAGGAAGAAGCTTTCTTT.

V usage is TRBV5-1 and J usage is TRBJ1-2; D remains unclear. Per the germline V gene, CDR1 is SGHRS and CDR2 is YFSETQ. Deletions cut 6 bases from V and 4 bases from J, with 16 bases between. This CDR3 region has 14 residues. Here the CDR3 reads CASKESVYSYGYTF. For the CDR3, the DNA is TGCGCCAGCAAAGAATCGGTTTATTCCTATGGCTACACCTTC.